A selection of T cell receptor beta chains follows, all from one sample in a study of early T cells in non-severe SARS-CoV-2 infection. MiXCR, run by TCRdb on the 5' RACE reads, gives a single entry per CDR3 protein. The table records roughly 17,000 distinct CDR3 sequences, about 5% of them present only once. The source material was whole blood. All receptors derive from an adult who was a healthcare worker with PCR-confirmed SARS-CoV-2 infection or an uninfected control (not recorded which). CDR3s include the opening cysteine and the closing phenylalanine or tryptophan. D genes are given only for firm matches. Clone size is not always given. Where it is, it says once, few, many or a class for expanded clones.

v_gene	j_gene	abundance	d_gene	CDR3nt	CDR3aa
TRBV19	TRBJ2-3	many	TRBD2	TGTGCCAGTAGGCTAGCGGCCACAGATACGCAGTATTTT	CASRLAATDTQYF
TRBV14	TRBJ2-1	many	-	TGTGCCAGCAGCCAAGATGTCTTATGGGGCAACAATGAGCAGTTCTTC	CASSQDVLWGNNEQFF
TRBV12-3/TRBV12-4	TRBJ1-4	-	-	TGTGCCAGCACAACAATAGACTACGAAGGTGAAAAACTGTTTTTT	CASTTIDYEGEKLFF
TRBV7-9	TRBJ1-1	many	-	TGTGCCAGCAGCTTAGTACGGCAGGGGAAGAACACTGAAGCTTTCTTT	CASSLVRQGKNTEAFF
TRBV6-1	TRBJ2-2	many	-	TGTGCCAGCAGTGGGGTGCGACAGGCTCTTACCGGGGAGCTGTTTTTT	CASSGVRQALTGELFF
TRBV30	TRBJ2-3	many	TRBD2	TGTGCCTGGAGTGTCGGCGGGAGTACAGATACGCAGTATTTT	CAWSVGGSTDTQYF
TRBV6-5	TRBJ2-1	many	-	TGTGCCAGCAGTTACAGGCGGCCGAGCTCCTACAATGAGCAGTTCTTC	CASSYRRPSSYNEQFF
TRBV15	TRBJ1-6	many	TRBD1	TGTGCCACCAGCAGAGATTGGGTTGAGGGGGCGGCGTATTCACCCCTCCACTTT	CATSRDWVEGAAYSPLHF
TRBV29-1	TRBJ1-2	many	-	TGCAGCGTTCAAGGGTCAACAGGGTTTCATGGCTACACCTTC	CSVQGSTGFHGYTF
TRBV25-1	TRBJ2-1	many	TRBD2	TGTGCCAGCAGTGATAGCGGGAGCTCCTACAATGAGCAGTTCTTC	CASSDSGSSYNEQFF
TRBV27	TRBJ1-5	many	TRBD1	TGTGCCAGCAGTCCCGGACAGGGGTCGCGATCTCAGCCCCAGCATTTT	CASSPGQGSRSQPQHF
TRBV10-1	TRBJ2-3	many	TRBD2	TGCGCCAGCAGTCCTTTAGCGGGAACAGATACGCAGTATTTT	CASSPLAGTDTQYF
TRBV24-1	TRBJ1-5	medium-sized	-	TGTGCCACCAGTGATGGACAGTATAGCAATCAGCCCCAGCATTTT	CATSDGQYSNQPQHF
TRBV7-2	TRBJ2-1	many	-	TGTGCCAGCAGCCCCACTAGCCGGGTGAGCAATGAGCAGTTCTTC	CASSPTSRVSNEQFF
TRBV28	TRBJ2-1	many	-	TGTGCCAGCAGTCCTCCCCAGCGGCCCTCCTACAATGAGCAGTTCTTC	CASSPPQRPSYNEQFF
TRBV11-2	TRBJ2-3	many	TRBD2	TGTGCCAGCAGCCCACGAACTAGCGTGGAACGTACGCAGTATTTT	CASSPRTSVERTQYF
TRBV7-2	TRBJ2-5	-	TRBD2	TGTGCCAGCAGCTTAGGGGCTAGCGGGCCCCCGGGGACCCAGTACTTC	CASSLGASGPPGTQYF
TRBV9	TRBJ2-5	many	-	TGTGCCAGCAGCGTAGGGAATGAGGGAGCGAGGCCAGAGACCCAGTACTTC	CASSVGNEGARPETQYF
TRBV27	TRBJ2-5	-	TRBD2	TGTGCCAGCAGTTTTTTAGCGGGAGGGGGAGAGACCCAGTACTTC	CASSFLAGGGETQYF
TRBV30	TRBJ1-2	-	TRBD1	TGTGCCTGGAGTGCTACAGGGGGCTCCCTAGCTAACTATGGCTACACCTTC	CAWSATGGSLANYGYTF
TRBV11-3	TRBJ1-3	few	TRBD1	TGTGCCAGCAGCGCGGGACAGGGCCAAGCTTCGTCCATATATTTT	CASSAGQGQASSIYF
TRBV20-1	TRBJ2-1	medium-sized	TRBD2	TGCAGTGCTAGAGATGAGAGCGGGAGGGCCACCTCCTACAATGAGCAGTTCTTC	CSARDESGRATSYNEQFF